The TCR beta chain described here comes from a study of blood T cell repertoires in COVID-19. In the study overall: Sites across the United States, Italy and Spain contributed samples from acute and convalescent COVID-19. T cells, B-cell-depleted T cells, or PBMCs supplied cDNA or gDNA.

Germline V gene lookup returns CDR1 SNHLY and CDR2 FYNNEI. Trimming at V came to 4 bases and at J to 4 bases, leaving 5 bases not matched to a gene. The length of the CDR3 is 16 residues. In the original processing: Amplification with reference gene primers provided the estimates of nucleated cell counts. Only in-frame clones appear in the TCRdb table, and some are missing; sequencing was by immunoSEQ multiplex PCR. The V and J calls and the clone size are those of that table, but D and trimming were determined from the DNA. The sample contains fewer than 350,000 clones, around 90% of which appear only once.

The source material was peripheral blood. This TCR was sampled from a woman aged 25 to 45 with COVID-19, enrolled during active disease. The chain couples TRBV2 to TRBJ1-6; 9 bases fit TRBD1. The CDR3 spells CASSVGQGWYNSPLHF. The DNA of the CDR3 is TGTGCCAGCAGTGTCGGACAGGGGTGGTATAATTCACCCCTCCACTTT.